This entry lists 18 T cell receptor beta chains sequenced from one sample in a study of human T cells and chemical hapten exposure. Using its own MiXCR run on the RACE reads, TCRdb lists one record per CDR3 protein. Of 350,000 to 400,000 distinct CDR3 sequences in the sample, roughly 4.6% were seen once. Documented time point: pre-sensitization, week 0. Treatment noted: therapeutic diphenylcyclopropenone sensitization with weekly scalp DPC. This specimen consisted of whole blood, obtained in connection with sensitization to the hapten diphenylcyclopropenone (DPC). The receptor source for this set is a woman in her 50s with alopecia areata. Some clones in this sample may be carry-over from other donors' samples.

This clonotype was seen a few times. The conserved final phenylalanine or tryptophan is absent from the CDR3, which likely points to a read error. The rearrangement joins TRBV20-1 to TRBJ2-3; 9 bases map to TRBD2. This CDR3 comprises 15 residues. Per germline, CDR1 DFQATT and CDR2 SNEGSKA (reference sequence). V lost 1 base and J lost 6; bases outside the gene matches: 8. The DNA of the CDR3 is TGCAGTGCTAGAGCCCCTAGCGGGGTGGGGGATACGCAGTATTTG. It is translated as CSARAPSGVGDTQYL.

This clonotype was observed a few times. V is TRBV3-1 and J is TRBJ1-3, with D uncertain. Trimming took 0 bases from V and 5 from J, leaving 2 bases between them. This CDR3 contains 12 residues. In germline, CDR1 is LGHDT, CDR2 YNNKEL (reference sequence). In nucleotides, the CDR3 is TGTGCCAGCAGCCAAGAGCGAAACACCATATATTTT. Translated: CASSQERNTIYF. Full variable domain (remainder filled in from reference TRBV3-1 and TRBJ1-3): DTAVSQTPKYLVTQMGNDKSIKCEQNLGHDTMYWYKQDSKKFLKIMFSYNNKELIINETVPNRFSPKSPDKAHLNLHINSLELGDSAVYFCASSQERNTIYFGEGSWLTVV.

This clonotype was counted at least ten times. J is TRBJ1-5 and V is TRBV14; D perhaps matches TRBD1 (6 bases). Trimming stripped 4 bases from V and 13 bases from J, with 17 bases between. From germline, CDR1 is SGHDN and CDR2 FVKESK. This CDR3 contains 13 residues. In DNA form, the CDR3 reads TGTGCCAGCAGCCTCTCAGGCGCAGGGGAGCAGCATTTT. Its protein product is CASSLSGAGEQHF.

The chain couples TRBV7-6 to TRBJ1-5, with no clear D. Germline V lookup: CDR1 SGHVS, CDR2 FNYEAQ. Trimming stripped 1 base from V and 1 base from J, with 11 bases between. CDR3 size: 16 residues. CDR3 sequence: CASSLGTEGSNQPQHF. The CDR3 region has the DNA TGTGCCAGCAGCTTAGGCACGGAAGGGAGCAATCAGCCCCAGCATTTT.

The chain carries TRBV5-1 and TRBJ1-4; a weak D match, TRBD1 (5 bases). Per the germline V gene, CDR1 is SGHRS and CDR2 is YFSETQ. The CDR3 loop spans 14 amino acids. V gave up 4 bases and J gave up 4 bases, with 11 bases separating them. CDR3 residues: CASSRSDINEKLFF. In DNA, the CDR3 is TGCGCCAGCAGCCGTTCGGACATTAATGAAAAACTGTTTTTT.

The CDR3 DNA is TGTGCCAGCACCTTTAGCGGATTCACAGATACGCAGTATTTT. Translation: CASTFSGFTDTQYF. This chain joins TRBV6-2 or TRBV6-3 and TRBJ2-3, with D possibly matching TRBD2 (6 bases). The V end was cut by 7 bases, the J end by 2 bases, with 13 bases between. The CDR3 covers 14 residues. CDR1 and CDR2 from the germline V gene are MNHEY and SVGEGT.

The rearrangement joins TRBV5-1 to TRBJ1-1; 9 bases are a match to TRBD1. V gave up 2 bases and J gave up 4 bases; unmatched junction bases: 6. The CDR3 is 15 residues long. Germline V lookup: CDR1 SGHRS, CDR2 YFSETQ. CDR3 bases: TGCGCCAGCAGCTTACAGGGGGCGAAGGGCACTGAAGCTTTCTTT. This encodes CASSLQGAKGTEAFF.

V and J are TRBV27 and TRBJ1-1; unclear D gene. CDR1 is MNHEY and CDR2 is SMNVEV in the germline V gene (reference sequence). Trimming removed 1 base from V and 6 bases from J, with 12 bases in between. CDR3 length: 14 residues. The CDR3 coding sequence is TGTGCCAGCAGTTTATTAAGAAATGACGCTGAAGCTTTCTTT. Its translation is CASSLLRNDAEAFF.

The genes are TRBV7-8 and TRBJ2-5; D perhaps matches TRBD1 (7 bases). This CDR3 region has 15 residues. Trimming took off 5 bases at V and 0 bases at J, with 13 bases between the two ends. Germline V lookup: CDR1 SGHVS, CDR2 FQNEAQ. CDR3: CASSAGQFYQETQYF. Here the CDR3 DNA reads TGTGCCAGCAGCGCGGGACAGTTTTACCAAGAGACCCAGTACTTC.

In this sample, this clonotype turned up many times. This rearrangement joins TRBV24-1 to TRBJ2-3, with D perhaps assigned TRBD1 or TRBD2 (6 bases each). Trimming shortened V by 9 bases and J by 0 bases, and 12 bases separated the two germline ends. Looked up from germline, CDR1 is KGHDR and CDR2 is SFDVKD. CDR3 length: 14 residues. CDR3 region: CATRRGLSTDTQYF. DNA for the CDR3: TGTGCCACCCGCAGGGGACTGAGCACAGATACGCAGTATTTT.

This clonotype came up many times. At one boundary the junction diverges from the germline segment, which might be a read error. This sequence joins TRBV6-6 and TRBJ2-4; 8 bases line up with TRBD1. Germline-derived CDR1 and CDR2 are MNHNY and SVGAGI (reference sequence). The CDR3 covers 11 residues. CDR3 in amino acids: CASSPGDRRFF. CDR3 in DNA: TGTGCCAGCAGTCCCGGGGACAGGAGATTCTTC.

The chain recombines TRBV6-5 with TRBJ1-6; D remains ambiguous. The V end lost 6 bases, the J end lost 6 bases, and 15 bases lay between the germline ends. Germline-derived CDR1 and CDR2 are MNHEY and SVGAGI. The CDR3 consists of 15 residues. The CDR3 reads CASSPLPVFNSPLHF. The CDR3 DNA reads TGTGCCAGCAGCCCCCTGCCGGTGTTTAATTCACCCCTCCACTTT.

This clonotype has at least ten counts. Its ends do not fully match the called genes, so a read error is possible. The V gene is TRBV29-1, the J gene TRBJ2-1; TRBD2 matches at 7 bases. Germline loops: CDR1 SQVTM, CDR2 ANQGSEA. CDR3 length equals 11 residues. CDR3 nucleotides: TGCAGCGTGGCCGGGACTATAGAATTAATCTTC. Protein sequence: CSVAGTIELIF.

This clonotype was found many times. The V call is TRBV9, the J call TRBJ1-4; perhaps TRBD1 as D (5 bases). Germline CDR1 is SGDLS and CDR2 is YYNGEE. The CDR3 has 15 amino acids. V was pared by 4 bases and J by 5 bases, with 15 bases between. CDR3 coding DNA: TGTGCCAGCAGCCCTTCTGGGGGAGGAAATGAAAAACTGTTTTTT. Translated, it gives CASSPSGGGNEKLFF.

This clonotype was detected a few times. The chain uses TRBV20-1 and TRBJ1-1, with D hard to call. The germline CDR1 and CDR2 sequences are DFQATT and SNEGSKA (reference sequence). Trimming pared 5 bases from V and 5 bases from J, leaving 12 bases between. This CDR3 has 12 residues. This CDR3 is CSAHVSWTEAFF. DNA for the CDR3: TGCAGTGCTCACGTAAGTTGGACTGAAGCTTTCTTT.

The V gene is TRBV9, the J gene TRBJ1-1; D gene ambiguous. The V end lost 0 bases, the J end lost 4 bases, and 7 bases lay between the germline ends. This CDR3 has 13 residues. The V gene's germline CDR1 is SGDLS and CDR2 YYNGEE. CDR3 residues: CASSVVDGTEAFF. Here the CDR3 DNA reads TGTGCCAGCAGCGTAGTAGATGGCACTGAAGCTTTCTTT.

This clonotype was counted only a few times. V and J are TRBV7-2 and TRBJ2-7, with 9 bases matching TRBD1. The ends lost 5 bases at V and 4 bases at J; junction bases unmatched: 6. Germline V lookup: CDR1 SGHTA, CDR2 FQGNSA. CDR3 length: 14 residues. The CDR3 loop is CASSANRGRYEQYF. The CDR3 nucleotides read TGTGCCAGCAGCGCCAACAGGGGGCGGTACGAGCAGTACTTC.

The chain links TRBV12-3 or TRBV12-4 to TRBJ2-5; D perhaps matches TRBD2 (6 bases). V dropped 5 bases and J dropped 5 bases, with 12 bases sitting between them. The CDR3 runs to 13 residues. This chain's CDR3 is CASSPPGEETQYF. CDR3 DNA sequence: TGTGCCAGCAGTCCCCCGGGGGAGGAGACCCAGTACTTC.